This T cell receptor (beta chain) was recorded in a study of T-cell reconstitution after alpha-beta-depleted transplantation in children. Unique molecular identifiers featured in how the TCRbeta library was prepared. In TCRdb, the PCR reads were re-called with MiXCR into one record per CDR3 protein. The top ten hold approximately 2% of the sample, which has approximately 500,000 distinct CDR3 sequences, about 10% seen once. The CDR3 is 12 residues long. The ends were cut back, 5 bases at V and 5 bases at J, with 12 bases in the middle. Germline V gene lookup returns CDR1 DFQATT and CDR2 SNEGSKA (reference sequence). This clonotype was recorded at least ten times.

The sequencing used PBMCs, collected before TCRalphabeta/CD19-depleted stem cell transplant. The chain joins TRBV20-1 to TRBJ2-5; D tentatively reads TRBD1 or TRBD2 (5 bases each). This sequence was found in a child aged 2-15 years with inherited bone marrow failure, due to receive a stem cell transplant. The CDR3 DNA follows: TGCAGTGCTGGCGAGGGGAAGGAGACCCAGTACTTC. This gives the protein CSAGEGKETQYF.